The 22 T cell receptor beta chains reported below all come from one sample, sequenced in a study of blood T cell repertoires in COVID-19. Libraries were prepared by immunoSEQ multiplex PCR; TCRdb keeps only in-frame clonotypes and omits some of them. There are about 200,000 clones in the sample; approximately 85% occur only once, and 4% to 5% lies in the top ten. The sample consisted of peripheral blood. The receptors derive from an elderly woman with acute or convalescent COVID-19.

With respect to this clone: In the same sample, other DNA sequences code for this CDR3. The rearrangement uses TRBV5-1 and TRBJ2-3; 8 nucleotides match TRBD1. Losses at the gene ends were 2 bases for V and 4 bases for J; bases not matched to a gene: 3. The CDR3 has 14 amino acids. Looked up from germline, CDR1 is SGHRS and CDR2 is YFSETQ. Here the CDR3 reads CASSLGQGADTQYF. The CDR3 nucleotides read TGCGCCAGCAGCTTAGGACAGGGCGCAGATACGCAGTATTTT.

V usage is TRBV5-4 and J usage is TRBJ2-2, with a tentative D call TRBD2 (5 bases). V shed 3 bases and J shed 1 base, with 13 bases lying between them. Germline V gives CDR1 SGHNT, CDR2 YYREEE (reference sequence). The CDR3 is made up of 16 amino acids. The CDR3 DNA reads TGTGCCAGCAGCTCCCCGGGGTCCCAGAACACCGGGGAGCTGTTTTTT. Amino acid sequence: CASSSPGSQNTGELFF.

V usage is TRBV28 and J usage is TRBJ1-6; D is undetermined. V was trimmed by 1 base and J by 9 bases, leaving 13 bases between them. The germline V gene encodes CDR1 MDHEN and CDR2 SYDVKM. The CDR3 loop spans 15 amino acids. CDR3 sequence (DNA): TGTGCCAGCAGTTTATCAGACTTAGCGAGTTCACCCCTCCACTTT. It codes for CASSLSDLASSPLHF.

V and J are TRBV30 and TRBJ1-2, with D possibly being TRBD1 (6 bases). Per the germline V gene, CDR1 is GTSNPN and CDR2 is SVGIG (reference sequence). V gave up 0 bases and J gave up 7 bases, with 12 bases separating them. The CDR3 runs 13 residues. CDR3 in amino acids: CAWSVTGSGGYTF. DNA for the CDR3: TGTGCCTGGAGTGTAACAGGGTCGGGTGGCTACACCTTC.

The J gene is TRBJ2-7, the V gene TRBV5-5, with TRBD1 matching 7 bases. The CDR3 runs 15 residues. Germline CDR1 SGHKS, CDR2 YYEKEE (reference sequence). After removal of 4 bases from V and 2 bases from J, the junction contained 9 bases not matched to a gene. The CDR3 coding sequence is TGTGCCAGCAGCCCAGCGACAGGGTTGACCTACGAGCAGTACTTC. Amino acid sequence: CASSPATGLTYEQYF.

The chain links TRBV28 to TRBJ1-2; the D gene is possibly TRBD1 (5 bases). V lost 4 bases and J 4 bases, leaving 10 bases between the germline ends. From germline, CDR1 is MDHEN and CDR2 SYDVKM. This CDR3 is built from 13 residues. The CDR3 spells CASSSTVSYGYTF. CDR3 sequence (DNA): TGTGCCAGCAGTTCGACAGTCTCCTATGGCTACACCTTC.

This sequence joins TRBV5-1 and TRBJ2-7, with TRBD2 identical over 7 bases. The germline CDR1 and CDR2 sequences are SGHRS and YFSETQ. V lost 4 bases to trimming and J lost 2 bases; unmatched junction nucleotides: 6. This CDR3 spans 14 amino acids. CDR3 sequence: CASSLSGGTYEQYF. DNA for the CDR3: TGCGCCAGCAGCCTTTCGGGAGGCACCTACGAGCAGTACTTC.

CDR3 protein: CASSPTGTSNVEQYF. The DNA of the CDR3 is TGTGCCAGCAGCCCAACCGGGACAAGCAATGTAGAGCAGTACTTC. The V and J genes are TRBV3-1 (or the pseudogene TRBV3-2) and TRBJ2-7; tentatively, D is TRBD1 (6 bases). This CDR3 is built from 15 residues. The V end lost 4 bases, the J end lost 7 bases, and 20 bases lay between the germline ends. Germline CDR1 and CDR2: LGHDT and YNNKEL (reference sequence).

The CDR3 region is CAISEGPDRQNSPLHF. The CDR3 DNA is TGTGCCATCAGTGAAGGACCGGACAGACAGAATTCACCCCTCCACTTT. The V call is TRBV10-3, the J call TRBJ1-6, with D perhaps matching TRBD1 (6 bases). Germline lookup yields CDR1 ENHRY and CDR2 SYGVKD. This CDR3 has 16 residues. V was trimmed by 3 bases and J by 7 bases, leaving 16 bases between them.

This clone was found a few times. Other DNA sequences of this sample code for an identical CDR3. This rearrangement joins TRBV5-6 to TRBJ1-2; tentatively, D is TRBD1 (5 bases). V was cut by 0 bases and J by 2 bases, with 5 bases left in between. Germline V gene sequence: CDR1 SGHDT, CDR2 YYEEEE. The CDR3 has 13 residues. CDR3 sequence reads: CASSLAGNYGYTF. For the CDR3, the DNA is TGTGCCAGCAGCTTGGCAGGGAACTATGGCTACACCTTC.

The CDR3 sequence is CASSTGQGDRNIQYF. The DNA of the CDR3 is TGTGCCAGTAGTACGGGACAGGGCGACCGAAACATTCAGTACTTC. The V gene is TRBV19, the J gene TRBJ2-4; 9 positions agree with TRBD1. The CDR3 sequence is 15 residues long. Unmatched junction bases numbered 7, after V lost 4 bases and J lost 6 bases. From germline, CDR1 is LNHDA and CDR2 SQIVND (reference sequence).

The V call is TRBV5-1, the J call TRBJ1-3; D is uncertain. V gave up 0 bases and J gave up 4 bases, with 14 bases separating them. Per the germline V gene, CDR1 is SGHRS and CDR2 is YFSETQ. The CDR3 is 16 residues long. CDR3 protein: CASSLAGRSPGNTIYF. CDR3 bases: TGCGCCAGCAGCTTGGCCGGGAGGTCCCCAGGAAACACCATATATTTT.

The chain employs TRBV5-5 and TRBJ2-5, with a weak D call TRBD1 (5 bases). V lost 4 bases, J lost 4 bases, and 14 bases lay in between. The V gene's germline CDR1 is SGHKS and CDR2 YYEKEE (reference sequence). This CDR3 has 14 residues. CDR3 nucleotide sequence: TGTGCCAGCAGCACTTTCCAGGGAACAGAGACCCAGTACTTC. Amino acids: CASSTFQGTETQYF.

J is TRBJ2-1 and V is TRBV18; TRBD1 matches 8 bases. Germline CDR1 and CDR2: KGHSH and LQKENI. CDR3 size: 15 residues. After removal of 5 bases from V and 8 bases from J, the junction contained 11 bases not matched to a gene. The DNA of the CDR3 is TGTGCCAGCTCAGCCGGGACAGGTGGATTTGATGAGCAGTTCTTC. Its protein product is CASSAGTGGFDEQFF.

V is TRBV5-1 and J is TRBJ1-6; no definite D call. Per the germline V gene, CDR1 is SGHRS and CDR2 is YFSETQ. The CDR3 sequence is 18 residues long. V lost 0 bases to trimming and J lost 5 bases, with 18 bases between them. CDR3 in amino acids: CASSLAETPALNNSPLHF. Written as DNA, the CDR3 is TGCGCCAGCAGCTTGGCGGAGACGCCAGCCCTAAATAATTCACCCCTCCACTTT.

The V and J genes are TRBV30 and TRBJ1-4, with TRBD1 matching over 9 bases. With 3 bases clipped from V and 0 bases from J, the junction kept 5 bases outside the gene matches. This CDR3 region has 16 residues. Germline values: CDR1 GTSNPN, CDR2 SVGIG (reference sequence). CDR3 sequence: CAWSGGTGTTNEKLFF. The CDR3 DNA is TGTGCCTGGAGCGGAGGGACAGGGACAACTAATGAAAAACTGTTTTTT.

This chain connects TRBV5-4 to TRBJ1-5, with TRBD1 as a possible D gene (5 bases). V was clipped by 1 base and J by 2 bases, with 10 bases between them. Germline lookup yields CDR1 SGHNT and CDR2 YYREEE (reference sequence). The CDR3 totals 15 residues. The CDR3 loop is CASSLNPGGNQPQHF. In DNA form, the CDR3 reads TGTGCCAGCAGCTTGAATCCGGGGGGCAATCAGCCCCAGCATTTT.

The chain employs TRBV29-1 and TRBJ1-5, with 10 bases fitting TRBD1. The CDR3 spans 14 residues. With 7 bases clipped from V and 7 bases from J, the junction kept 10 bases outside the gene matches. Germline CDR1 is SQVTM and CDR2 is ANQGSEA. The chain's CDR3 is CSATTGGVGQPQHF. CDR3 DNA sequence: TGCAGCGCCACGACAGGGGGCGTCGGCCAGCCCCAGCATTTT.

V is TRBV5-1 and J is TRBJ2-3; 8 bases align to TRBD2. This CDR3 comprises 17 residues. V shed 0 bases and J 4 bases; nucleotides not matched to a gene: 10. Germline-derived CDR1 and CDR2 are SGHRS and YFSETQ. CDR3 nucleotides: TGCGCCAGCAGCTTGGGACTAGCGCGAATGTTGTCAGATACGCAGTATTTT. Translated: CASSLGLARMLSDTQYF.

V and J are TRBV19 and TRBJ1-5, with D possibly being TRBD1 (5 bases). V was trimmed by 6 bases and J by 7 bases, leaving 16 bases between them. CDR3 size: 14 residues. Germline CDR1 is LNHDA and CDR2 is SQIVND (reference sequence). The CDR3 DNA follows: TGTGCCAGTAGCCAAATTGGGGGGTGGCAGCCCCAGCATTTT. Amino acids: CASSQIGGWQPQHF. The full variable domain, with the rest looked up from reference TRBV19 and TRBJ1-5, is DGGITQSPKYLFRKEGQNVTLSCEQNLNHDAMYWYRQDPGQGLRLIYYSQIVNDFQKGDIAEGYSVSREKKESFPLTVTSAQKNPTAFYLCASSQIGGWQPQHFGDGTRLSIL.

This chain joins TRBV19 and TRBJ2-2, with 10 bases identical to TRBD2. Per the germline V gene, CDR1 is LNHDA and CDR2 is SQIVND (reference sequence). The CDR3 sequence is 17 residues long. The V and J ends lost 5 bases and 6 bases, in that order; junction bases with no gene match: 12. For the CDR3, the DNA is TGTGCCAGTAGTTGGTCGAGCGGGAGGGCCGGTGCCGGGGAGCTGTTTTTT. Encoded protein: CASSWSSGRAGAGELFF.

This clone was seen a handful of times. The chain employs TRBV13 and TRBJ1-5, with 9 bases aligning to TRBD1. Germline CDR1 PRHDT, CDR2 FYEKMQ (reference sequence). The trim removed 4 bases at V and 4 bases at J, leaving 5 bases unmatched. This CDR3 is 15 amino acids long. CDR3 protein: CASSSGQGWNQPQHF. DNA for the CDR3: TGTGCCAGCAGCTCGGGACAGGGATGGAATCAGCCCCAGCATTTT.